This T cell receptor (beta chain) was captured by sequencing in a study of cytomegalovirus exposure and HLA in healthy donors. General study points: It was reportedly the case that the classifier diagnosed cytomegalovirus status with high specificity and sensitivity. Most observed TCR sequences were rare, whereas some public TCRs were detected in many donors. The study recorded 150 to 200 TCR beta chains that were cytomegalovirus-associated. A later analysis reportedly identified an Asian-associated ancestry cluster as carrying fewer N-insertions than the approximately 670-donor mean.

V dropped 4 bases and J dropped 0; count of bases not matched to a gene: 12. Germline V gives CDR1 MGHRA, CDR2 YSYEKL. The CDR3 loop spans 18 amino acids. In regard to this clone: Antigen: not known.

The PCR used 60 Vbeta and 13 Jbeta primers. Assay used: immunoSEQ multiplex PCR; TCRdb lists only in-frame clones, some missing. This table holds some 140,000 clones, just under 80% found once. This chain links TRBV4-1 with TRBJ1-3; 7 bases align to TRBD1. The receptor's source is a man between 25 and 39 years old in good health. The sample was PBMCs. The DNA for the CDR3 is TGCGCCAGCAGCCTCCACCCGACAGGGTGGATCTCTGGAAACACCATATATTTT. Its protein product is CASSLHPTGWISGNTIYF.